The 27 T cell receptor beta chains presented below share a single source sample, sequenced in a study of shared clonotypes between healthy human individuals. TCRdb's table, derived via immunoSEQ multiplex PCR, lists solely in-frame clones and lacks some. This table has around 2.1 million clones, approximately 94% appearing once. Source material: naive CD4+ T cells sorted from blood. Subset reported: CD45RA+ positively selected. Every receptor here comes from a man in his late teens or twenties in good health.

The CDR3 bases are TGTGCCAGCAGTGAAAATGTAGCGGGACAGCCCCAGCATTTT. Translated, it gives CASSENVAGQPQHF. The chain joins TRBV2 to TRBJ1-5; D gene uncertain. Trimming stripped 2 bases from V and 7 bases from J, with 12 bases between. The germline gives CDR1 SNHLY, CDR2 FYNNEI. The CDR3 runs to 14 residues.

This chain connects TRBV27 to TRBJ1-6; no reliable D call. CDR3 size: 13 residues. Between the trimmed V and J ends, which lost 6 bases and 7 bases, there was a span of 10 bases. From germline, CDR1 is MNHEY and CDR2 SMNVEV (reference sequence). CDR3 sequence reads: CASRMTENSPLHF. Written as DNA, the CDR3 is TGTGCCAGCAGAATGACGGAGAATTCACCCCTCCACTTT.

The chain is built from TRBV2 and TRBJ1-2; 10 bases are shared with TRBD1. Germline trimming cut 7 bases from V and 9 bases from J; bases unmatched to any gene: 8. Germline CDR1 is SNHLY and CDR2 is FYNNEI. The CDR3 contains 13 residues. The CDR3 region is CASTLGQGGSYTF. The CDR3 DNA reads TGTGCCAGCACCCTTGGACAGGGGGGTAGCTACACCTTC. The whole variable domain, filled in from reference TRBV2 and TRBJ1-2, reads EPEVTQTPSHQVTQMGQEVILRCVPISNHLYFYWYRQILGQKVEFLVSFYNNEISEKSEIFDDQFSVERPDGSNFTLKIRSTKLEDSAMYFCASTLGQGGSYTFGSGTRLTVV.

This chain links TRBV2 with TRBJ1-4, with D unclear. V shed 0 bases and J shed 5 bases, with 13 bases lying between them. The CDR3 totals 16 residues. The germline V gene has CDR1 SNHLY and CDR2 FYNNEI. The CDR3, as DNA: TGTGCCAGCAGTGAAGCGCCACGGGAGGGAAATGAAAAACTGTTTTTT. Protein sequence: CASSEAPREGNEKLFF.

Comment on this clone: This sample also contains other DNA sequences that code for the same CDR3. The genes are TRBV7-9 and TRBJ1-5; weak D call: TRBD1 (5 bases). The CDR3 is made up of 13 amino acids. Germline values: CDR1 SEHNR, CDR2 FQNEAQ (reference sequence). V was cut by 1 base and J by 5 bases, with 6 bases left in between. CDR3 DNA: TGTGCCAGCAGCTTAGTGGGGGATCAGCCCCAGCATTTT. It yields the protein CASSLVGDQPQHF.

This clone appeared once. The V gene is TRBV18, the J gene TRBJ2-2; 10 positions agree with TRBD2. There are 16 residues in the CDR3. Germline CDR1 and CDR2: KGHSH and LQKENI. V trimming: 3 bases; J trimming: 4 bases; junction bases outside the gene matches: 5. Here the CDR3 DNA reads TGTGCCAGCTCACCGGCTCTAGCGGGAGCCACCGGGGAGCTGTTTTTT. It translates to CASSPALAGATGELFF.

The DNA of the CDR3 is TGTGCCATCAAGACTAGCGGGGGATCAGATACGCAGTATTTT. It translates to CAIKTSGGSDTQYF. This rearrangement joins TRBV10-3 to TRBJ2-3; 12 bases map to TRBD2. Germline lookup yields CDR1 ENHRY and CDR2 SYGVKD. The CDR3 is made up of 14 amino acids. With 7 bases clipped from V and 4 bases from J, the junction kept 3 bases outside the gene matches.

The chain links TRBV5-8 to TRBJ1-4; 10 nucleotides agree with TRBD1. CDR1 and CDR2 from the germline V gene are SGHTS and YDEGEE. This CDR3 contains 17 residues. Trimming took 3 bases from V and 8 from J; bases not matched to a gene: 13. For the CDR3, the DNA is TGTGCCAGCAGCTCGGGACAGGGGACGGCTAGAGACGAAAAACTGTTTTTT. Encoded protein: CASSSGQGTARDEKLFF.

The chain carries TRBV6-1 and TRBJ1-4; D is unresolved. Per the germline V gene, CDR1 is MNHNS and CDR2 is SASEGT. Trimming removed 3 bases from V and 0 bases from J, with 8 bases in between. The CDR3 extends over 15 amino acids. As DNA, the CDR3 is TGTGCCAGCAGTGACAACAGAGCAACTAATGAAAAACTGTTTTTT. Translated: CASSDNRATNEKLFF.

The rearrangement joins TRBV28 to TRBJ2-1, with a possible D match to TRBD2 (6 bases). CDR3 length: 15 amino acids. V gave up 7 bases and J gave up 4 bases, with 17 bases separating them. Germline V gives CDR1 MDHEN, CDR2 SYDVKM. As DNA, the CDR3 is TGTGCCAGCACCCGCGCGGGACTTGAGTACAATGAGCAGTTCTTC. Protein product: CASTRAGLEYNEQFF.

This chain joins TRBV25-1 and TRBJ1-5, with TRBD1 as a possible D gene (6 bases). This CDR3 comprises 13 residues. Between the trimmed V and J ends, which lost 5 bases and 4 bases, there was a span of 9 bases. Per germline, CDR1 MGHDK and CDR2 SYGVNS. This CDR3 is CASSNTGNQPQHF. The CDR3 DNA is TGTGCCAGCAGTAATACAGGGAATCAGCCCCAGCATTTT.

This chain joins TRBV30 and TRBJ1-2; maybe TRBD1 (6 bases). Between the trimmed V and J ends, which lost 3 bases and 4 bases, there was a span of 12 bases. The CDR3 is 13 amino acids. CDR1 and CDR2 from the germline V gene are GTSNPN and SVGIG (reference sequence). DNA for the CDR3: TGTGCCTGGAGCACAGGGATCCCCTATGGCTACACCTTC. It specifies CAWSTGIPYGYTF.

This clone has more than one count but fewer than ten. This sequence joins TRBV2 and TRBJ2-2, with TRBD2 matching 12 bases. CDR1 SNHLY and CDR2 FYNNEI come from the germline V gene. This CDR3 has 15 residues. Losses at the gene ends were 4 bases for V and 4 bases for J; bases not matched to a gene: 1. The CDR3 spells CASSGTSGATGELFF. In nucleotides, the CDR3 is TGTGCCAGCAGTGGGACTAGCGGGGCCACCGGGGAGCTGTTTTTT. The entire variable domain, with the rest obtained from reference TRBV2 and TRBJ2-2, is as follows: EPEVTQTPSHQVTQMGQEVILRCVPISNHLYFYWYRQILGQKVEFLVSFYNNEISEKSEIFDDQFSVERPDGSNFTLKIRSTKLEDSAMYFCASSGTSGATGELFFGEGSRLTVL.

The chain employs TRBV10-3 and TRBJ1-3, with unresolved D. Germline CDR1 and CDR2: ENHRY and SYGVKD. Trimming removed 0 bases from V and 7 bases from J, with 4 bases in between. The CDR3 loop spans 12 amino acids. CDR3 nucleotide sequence: TGTGCCATCAGTGAGTCCCAGAACACCATATATTTT. Translated, it gives CAISESQNTIYF.

The gene calls are TRBV30 and TRBJ2-1; D perhaps matches TRBD1 (5 bases). V was shortened by 1 base and J by 10 bases, with 17 bases between the two germline ends. The CDR3 sequence is 14 residues long. Germline V lookup: CDR1 GTSNPN, CDR2 SVGIG (reference sequence). CDR3 DNA sequence: TGTGCCTGGAGTGGACAGTTGTATTACGGGGAGCAGTTCTTC. It encodes CAWSGQLYYGEQFF.

The CDR3 loop reads CACQSDGTEAFF. CDR3 in DNA: TGTGCCTGCCAGTCGGACGGCACTGAAGCTTTCTTT. V and J are TRBV30 and TRBJ1-1; D uncertain. Germline V lookup: CDR1 GTSNPN, CDR2 SVGIG (reference sequence). The V gene lost 6 bases and the J gene lost 4 bases, with 12 bases spanning the gap. CDR3 length equals 12 residues.

The chain recombines TRBV10-2 with TRBJ2-7; perhaps TRBD1 as D (5 bases). The V gene's germline CDR1 is WSHSY and CDR2 SAAADI. This CDR3 spans 13 amino acids. V was pared by 7 bases and J by 6 bases, with 16 bases between. Here the CDR3 reads CASNRFLSGEQYF. DNA of the CDR3: TGCGCCAGCAACAGGTTTCTTAGTGGCGAGCAGTACTTC.

V and J are TRBV7-9 and TRBJ2-7; D is perhaps TRBD2 (5 bases). The germline V gene encodes CDR1 SEHNR and CDR2 FQNEAQ (reference sequence). The CDR3 is 15 residues long. V was trimmed by 5 bases and J by 5 bases, leaving 19 bases between them. As DNA, the CDR3 is TGTGCCAGCAGCCGGACTGAAATAATTGGCCACGAGCAGTACTTC. It encodes CASSRTEIIGHEQYF. The full variable domain, with the rest looked up from reference TRBV7-9 and TRBJ2-7, is DTGVSQNPRHKITKRGQNVTFRCDPISEHNRLYWYRQTLGQGPEFLTYFQNEAQLEKSRLLSDRFSAERPKGSFSTLEIQRTEQGDSAMYLCASSRTEIIGHEQYFGPGTRLTVT.

The rearrangement joins TRBV27 to TRBJ2-1, with 8 positions matching TRBD1. The V gene end was trimmed by 10 bases and the J gene end by 2 bases; junction bases not matched to a gene: 7. The CDR3 is 14 residues long. Germline CDR1 is MNHEY and CDR2 is SMNVEV (reference sequence). The CDR3 sequence is CATRGQGAYNEQFF. CDR3 nucleotides: TGTGCCACTCGAGGACAGGGAGCCTACAATGAGCAGTTCTTC.

The CDR3 here is CAAGRGANYGYTF. The CDR3 coding sequence is TGTGCCGCTGGTCGGGGAGCTAACTATGGCTACACCTTC. This chain joins TRBV28 and TRBJ1-2; D ambiguous. This CDR3 is built from 13 residues. Germline-derived CDR1 and CDR2 are MDHEN and SYDVKM. The ends were cut back, 11 bases at V and 0 bases at J, with 13 bases in the middle.

As DNA, the CDR3 is TGTGCCAGCTCACCGGTGGCTAACTATGGCTACACCTTC. This encodes CASSPVANYGYTF. The chain recombines TRBV18 with TRBJ1-2; no firm D call. Trimming pared 3 bases from V and 0 bases from J, leaving 5 bases between. Germline CDR1 and CDR2: KGHSH and LQKENI. CDR3 length equals 13 residues. Full variable domain (missing parts from reference TRBV18 and TRBJ1-2): NAGVMQNPRHLVRRRGQEARLRCSPMKGHSHVYWYRQLPEEGLKFMVYLQKENIIDESGMPKERFSAEFPKEGPSILRIQQVVRGDSAAYFCASSPVANYGYTFGSGTRLTVV.

J is TRBJ1-5 and V is TRBV6-1; D might be TRBD1 (6 bases). Trimming shortened V by 1 base and J by 2 bases, and 12 bases separated the two germline ends. There are 16 residues in the CDR3. Per germline, CDR1 MNHNS and CDR2 SASEGT. DNA for the CDR3: TGTGCCAGCAGTGAAGAGGGGGGCATTGGCAATCAGCCCCAGCATTTT. It is translated as CASSEEGGIGNQPQHF.

The chain employs TRBV7-9 and TRBJ2-3; D unclear. The V end was cut by 5 bases, the J end by 3 bases, with 18 bases between. The germline CDR1 and CDR2 sequences are SEHNR and FQNEAQ (reference sequence). The CDR3 length is 16 residues. DNA for the CDR3: TGTGCCAGCAGCCCTCGGGCGGCCTTAGGGACAGATACGCAGTATTTT. Protein: CASSPRAALGTDTQYF.

CDR3 DNA sequence: TGCGCCAGCAGCTTCCCCTCAGGGGAAAGGGAGACCCAGTACTTC. This sequence encodes CASSFPSGERETQYF. The genes are TRBV5-1 and TRBJ2-5; D possibly corresponds to TRBD1 (6 bases). Trimming took off 2 bases at V and 5 bases at J, with 16 bases between the two ends. CDR3 length: 15 amino acids. CDR1 and CDR2 from the germline V gene are SGHRS and YFSETQ.

The rearrangement joins TRBV6-4 to TRBJ2-7, with 7 bases identical to TRBD1. The CDR3 extends over 15 amino acids. Germline V CDR1 and CDR2: MRHNA, SNTAGT. Trimming at V came to 0 bases and at J to 6 bases, leaving 8 bases not matched to a gene. The CDR3 bases are TGTGCCAGCAGTGACTCATGCCAGGGGGTGTGCGAGCAGTACTTC. This sequence encodes CASSDSCQGVCEQYF.

The chain carries TRBV4-1 and TRBJ2-1; the match to TRBD1 covers 8 bases. CDR3 length equals 17 residues. The J segment lost 3 bases and the V segment lost 2 bases, leaving 9 bases of the junction unmatched. In germline, CDR1 is MGHRA, CDR2 YSYEKL. For the CDR3, the DNA is TGCGCCAGCAGCCAAAGGTTCGACAGGGGACTCTACAATGAGCAGTTCTTC. Translating gives CASSQRFDRGLYNEQFF.

This chain connects TRBV5-1 to TRBJ2-5; possible D gene TRBD2, 5 bases. Germline CDR1 SGHRS, CDR2 YFSETQ. V lost 2 bases, J lost 3 bases, and 11 bases lay in between. This CDR3 has 14 residues. This chain's CDR3 is CASSLSTKEETQYF. The CDR3 DNA reads as TGCGCCAGCAGCTTATCGACTAAGGAAGAGACCCAGTACTTC.